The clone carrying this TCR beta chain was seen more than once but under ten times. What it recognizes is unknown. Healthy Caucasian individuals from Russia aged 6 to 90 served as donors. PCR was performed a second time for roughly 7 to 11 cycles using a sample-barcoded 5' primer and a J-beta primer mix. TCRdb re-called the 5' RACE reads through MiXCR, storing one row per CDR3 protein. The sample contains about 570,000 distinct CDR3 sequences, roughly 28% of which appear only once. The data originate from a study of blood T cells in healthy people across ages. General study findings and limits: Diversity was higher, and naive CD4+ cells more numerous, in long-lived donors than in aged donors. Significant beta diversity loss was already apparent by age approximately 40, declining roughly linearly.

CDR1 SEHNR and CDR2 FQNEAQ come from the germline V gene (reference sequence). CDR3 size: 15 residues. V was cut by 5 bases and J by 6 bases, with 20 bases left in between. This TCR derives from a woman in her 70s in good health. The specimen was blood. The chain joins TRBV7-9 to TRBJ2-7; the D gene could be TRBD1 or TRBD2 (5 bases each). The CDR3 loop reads CASSPLWTGTVEQYF. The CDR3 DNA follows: TGTGCCAGCAGCCCGCTTTGGACGGGGACCGTCGAGCAGTACTTC.